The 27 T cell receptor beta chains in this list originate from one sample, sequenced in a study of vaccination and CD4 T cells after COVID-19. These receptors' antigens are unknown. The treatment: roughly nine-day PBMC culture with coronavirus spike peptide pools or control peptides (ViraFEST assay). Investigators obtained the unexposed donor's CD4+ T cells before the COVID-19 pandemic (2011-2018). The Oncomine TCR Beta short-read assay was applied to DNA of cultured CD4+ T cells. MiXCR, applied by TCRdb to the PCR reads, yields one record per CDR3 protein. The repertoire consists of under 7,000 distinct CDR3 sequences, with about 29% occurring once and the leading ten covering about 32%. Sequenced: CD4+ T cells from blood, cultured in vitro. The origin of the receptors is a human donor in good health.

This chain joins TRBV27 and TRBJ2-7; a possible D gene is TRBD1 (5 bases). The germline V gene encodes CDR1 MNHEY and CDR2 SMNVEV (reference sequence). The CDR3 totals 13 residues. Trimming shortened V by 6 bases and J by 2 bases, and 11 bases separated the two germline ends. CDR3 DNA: TGTGCCAGCAGCAGAGACAGTCCCTACGAGCAGTACTTC. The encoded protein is CASSRDSPYEQYF.

The CDR3 here is CASSADGVTEAFF. The CDR3 DNA reads as TGTGCCAGCAGTGCCGACGGAGTAACTGAAGCTTTCTTT. The V and J genes are TRBV2 and TRBJ1-1; no clear D. In germline, CDR1 is SNHLY, CDR2 FYNNEI. The CDR3 runs to 13 residues. Trimming removed 4 bases at V and 5 bases at J, with 11 bases between. Using reference TRBV2 and TRBJ1-1 for the parts outside the CDR3, the full variable domain is EPEVTQTPSHQVTQMGQEVILRCVPISNHLYFYWYRQILGQKVEFLVSFYNNEISEKSEIFDDQFSVERPDGSNFTLKIRSTKLEDSAMYFCASSADGVTEAFFGQGTRLTVV.

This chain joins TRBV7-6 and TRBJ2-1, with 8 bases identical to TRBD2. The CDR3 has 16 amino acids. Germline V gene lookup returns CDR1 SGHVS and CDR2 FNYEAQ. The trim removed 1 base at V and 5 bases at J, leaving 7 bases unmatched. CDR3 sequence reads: CASSLVSAGGHNEQFF. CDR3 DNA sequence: TGTGCCAGCAGCTTAGTCTCGGCGGGGGGTCACAATGAGCAGTTCTTC.

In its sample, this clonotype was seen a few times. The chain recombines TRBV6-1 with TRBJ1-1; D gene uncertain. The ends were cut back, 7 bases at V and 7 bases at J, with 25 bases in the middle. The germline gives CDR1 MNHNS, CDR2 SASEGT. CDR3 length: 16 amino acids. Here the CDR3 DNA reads TGTGCCAGCACCCGACAACTAGGGAGCACTAGGAGTGAAGCTTTCTTT. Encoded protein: CASTRQLGSTRSEAFF.

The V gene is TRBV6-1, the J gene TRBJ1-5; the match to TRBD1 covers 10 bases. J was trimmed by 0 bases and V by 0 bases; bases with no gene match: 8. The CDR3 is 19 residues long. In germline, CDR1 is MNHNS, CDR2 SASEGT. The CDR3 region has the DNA TGTGCCAGCAGTGAAGCTTGGGGACAGGGGACTTATAGCAATCAGCCCCAGCATTTT. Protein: CASSEAWGQGTYSNQPQHF.

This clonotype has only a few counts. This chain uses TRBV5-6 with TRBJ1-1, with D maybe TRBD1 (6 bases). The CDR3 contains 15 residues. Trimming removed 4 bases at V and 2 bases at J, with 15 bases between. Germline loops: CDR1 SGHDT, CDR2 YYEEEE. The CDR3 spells CASSLGGGRNTEAFF. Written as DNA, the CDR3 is TGTGCCAGCAGCCTGGGTGGGGGGCGAAACACTGAAGCTTTCTTT.

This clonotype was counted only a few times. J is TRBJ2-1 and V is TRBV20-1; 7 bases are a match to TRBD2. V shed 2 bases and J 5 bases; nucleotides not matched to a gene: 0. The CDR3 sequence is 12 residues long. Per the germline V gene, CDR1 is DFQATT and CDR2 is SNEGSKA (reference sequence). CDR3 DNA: TGCAGTGCTAGACTAGCGGACAATGAGCAGTTCTTC. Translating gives CSARLADNEQFF.

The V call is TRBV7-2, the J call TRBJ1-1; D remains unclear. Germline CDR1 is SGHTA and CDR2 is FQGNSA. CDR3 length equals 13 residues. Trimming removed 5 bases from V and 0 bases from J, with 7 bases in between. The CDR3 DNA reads TGTGCCAGCAGCCCGGAGCTGAACACTGAAGCTTTCTTT. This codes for CASSPELNTEAFF.

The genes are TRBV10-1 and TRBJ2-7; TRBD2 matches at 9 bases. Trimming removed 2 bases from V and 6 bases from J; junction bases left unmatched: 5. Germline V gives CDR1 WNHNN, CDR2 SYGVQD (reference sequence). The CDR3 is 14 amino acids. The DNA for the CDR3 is TGCGCCAGCAGTGAGGGTAGCGGGGGTCGCGAGCAGTACTTC. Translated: CASSEGSGGREQYF.

CDR3 sequence (DNA): TGTGCCAGCAGCTTTTCTAGTGGGGCGACCGCAGCGACCCAGTACTTC. Amino acid sequence: CASSFSSGATAATQYF. The gene calls are TRBV11-2 and TRBJ2-5; D may be TRBD1 (5 bases). The CDR3 length is 16 residues. V was shortened by 3 bases and J by 7 bases, with 21 bases between the two germline ends. Germline CDR1 SGHAT, CDR2 FQNNGV.

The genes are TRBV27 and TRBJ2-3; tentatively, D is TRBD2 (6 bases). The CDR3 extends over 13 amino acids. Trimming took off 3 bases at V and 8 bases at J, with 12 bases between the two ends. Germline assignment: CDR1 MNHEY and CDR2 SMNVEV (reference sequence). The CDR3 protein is CASSFVIGGTQYF. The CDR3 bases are TGTGCCAGCAGTTTTGTTATCGGGGGTACGCAGTATTTT.

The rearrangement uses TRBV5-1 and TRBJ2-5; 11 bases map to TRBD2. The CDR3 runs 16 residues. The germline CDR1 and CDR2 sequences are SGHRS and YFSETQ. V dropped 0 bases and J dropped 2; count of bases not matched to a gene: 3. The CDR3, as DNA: TGCGCCAGCAGCTTGGTGGTAGCGGGGGGGCAAGAGACCCAGTACTTC. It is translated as CASSLVVAGGQETQYF. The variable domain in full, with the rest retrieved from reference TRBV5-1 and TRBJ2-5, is KAGVTQTPRYLIKTRGQQVTLSCSPISGHRSVSWYQQTPGQGLQFLFEYFSETQRNKGNFPGRFSGRQFSNSRSEMNVSTLELGDSALYLCASSLVVAGGQETQYFGPGTRLLVL.

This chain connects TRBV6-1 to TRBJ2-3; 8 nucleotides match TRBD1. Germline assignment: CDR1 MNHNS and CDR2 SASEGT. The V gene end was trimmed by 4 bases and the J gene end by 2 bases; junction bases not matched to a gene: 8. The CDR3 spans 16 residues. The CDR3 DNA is TGTGCCAGCAGTGGTCTCCCGGGACAGGTCACAGATACGCAGTATTTT. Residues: CASSGLPGQVTDTQYF.

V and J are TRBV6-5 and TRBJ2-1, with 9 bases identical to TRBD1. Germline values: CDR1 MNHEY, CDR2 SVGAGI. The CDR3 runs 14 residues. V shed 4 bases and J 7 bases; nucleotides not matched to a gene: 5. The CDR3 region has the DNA TGTGCCAGCAGTTGGGACAGGGACCGGAATGAGCAGTTCTTC. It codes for CASSWDRDRNEQFF.

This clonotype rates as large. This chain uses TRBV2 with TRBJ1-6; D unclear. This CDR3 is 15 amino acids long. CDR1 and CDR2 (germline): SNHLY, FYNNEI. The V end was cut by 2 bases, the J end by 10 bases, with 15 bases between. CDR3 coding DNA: TGTGCCAGCAGTGAAATCTGGGCAGGTTCGTCACCCCTCCACTTT. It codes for CASSEIWAGSSPLHF.

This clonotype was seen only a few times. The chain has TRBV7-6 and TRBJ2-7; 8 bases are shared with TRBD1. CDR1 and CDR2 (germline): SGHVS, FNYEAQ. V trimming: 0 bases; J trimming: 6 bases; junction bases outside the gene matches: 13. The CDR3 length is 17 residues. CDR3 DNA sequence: TGTGCCAGCAGCTTAGCGACCGGGACAGGATTCTCTGGCGAGCAGTACTTC. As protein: CASSLATGTGFSGEQYF.

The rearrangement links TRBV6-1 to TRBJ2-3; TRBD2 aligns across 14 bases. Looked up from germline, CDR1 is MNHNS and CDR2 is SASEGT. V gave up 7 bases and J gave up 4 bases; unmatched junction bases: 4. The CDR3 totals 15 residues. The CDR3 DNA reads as TGTGCCAGCACTATGACTAGCGGGGGGGCAGATACGCAGTATTTT. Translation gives CASTMTSGGADTQYF.

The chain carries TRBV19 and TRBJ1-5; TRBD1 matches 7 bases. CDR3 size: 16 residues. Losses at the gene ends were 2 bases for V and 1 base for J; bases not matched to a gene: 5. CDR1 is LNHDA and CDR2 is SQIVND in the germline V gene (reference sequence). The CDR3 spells CASSIQGVGSNQPQHF. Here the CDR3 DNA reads TGTGCCAGTAGTATACAGGGGGTAGGCAGCAATCAGCCCCAGCATTTT.

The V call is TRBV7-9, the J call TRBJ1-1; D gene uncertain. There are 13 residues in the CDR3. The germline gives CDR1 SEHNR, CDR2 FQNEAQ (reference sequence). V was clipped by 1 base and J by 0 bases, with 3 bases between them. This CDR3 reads CASSLVVNTEAFF. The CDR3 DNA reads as TGTGCCAGCAGCTTAGTTGTGAACACTGAAGCTTTCTTT. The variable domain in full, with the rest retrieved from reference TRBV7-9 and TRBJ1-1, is DTGVSQNPRHKITKRGQNVTFRCDPISEHNRLYWYRQTLGQGPEFLTYFQNEAQLEKSRLLSDRFSAERPKGSFSTLEIQRTEQGDSAMYLCASSLVVNTEAFFGQGTRLTVV.

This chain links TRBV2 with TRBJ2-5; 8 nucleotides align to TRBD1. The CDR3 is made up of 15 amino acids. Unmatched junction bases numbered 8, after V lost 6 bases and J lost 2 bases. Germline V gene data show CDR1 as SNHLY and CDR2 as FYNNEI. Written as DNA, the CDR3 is TGTGCCAGCAGCCTTGGGACAGGACCTCAAGAGACCCAGTACTTC. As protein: CASSLGTGPQETQYF.

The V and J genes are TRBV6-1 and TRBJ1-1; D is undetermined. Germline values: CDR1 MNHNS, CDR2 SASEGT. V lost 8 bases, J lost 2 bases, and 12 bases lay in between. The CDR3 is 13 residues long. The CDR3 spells CASQYSTNTEAFF. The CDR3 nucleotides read TGTGCCAGCCAGTACAGCACCAACACTGAAGCTTTCTTT.

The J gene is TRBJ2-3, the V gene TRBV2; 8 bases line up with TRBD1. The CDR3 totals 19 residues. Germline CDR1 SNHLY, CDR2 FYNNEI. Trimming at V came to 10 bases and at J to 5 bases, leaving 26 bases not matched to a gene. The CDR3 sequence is CANRARTGLFRGPIDTQYF. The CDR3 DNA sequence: TGTGCCAATCGAGCCAGGACAGGGCTATTTAGGGGGCCTATAGATACGCAGTATTTT.

CDR3 nucleotide sequence: TGTGCCAGCAGTTACTCGCGAGAAGCTTTCTTT. Its protein product is CASSYSREAFF. The chain recombines TRBV6-2 or TRBV6-3 with TRBJ1-1; D unresolved. V lost 0 bases and J 8 bases, leaving 4 bases between the germline ends. Germline V gives CDR1 MNHEY, CDR2 SVGEGT. The CDR3 is 11 residues long.

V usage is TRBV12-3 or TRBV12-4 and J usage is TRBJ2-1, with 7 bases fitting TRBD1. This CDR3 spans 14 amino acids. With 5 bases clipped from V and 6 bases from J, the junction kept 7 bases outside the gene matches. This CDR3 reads CASSPGTVVNEQFF. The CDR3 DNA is TGTGCCAGCAGTCCCGGGACAGTAGTCAATGAGCAGTTCTTC.

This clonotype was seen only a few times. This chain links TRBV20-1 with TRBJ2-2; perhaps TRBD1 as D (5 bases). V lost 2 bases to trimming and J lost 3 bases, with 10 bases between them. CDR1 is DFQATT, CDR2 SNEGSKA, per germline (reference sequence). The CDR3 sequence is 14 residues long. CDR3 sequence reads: CSARPDRYTGELFF. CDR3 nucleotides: TGCAGTGCTAGACCTGACAGATACACCGGGGAGCTGTTTTTT.

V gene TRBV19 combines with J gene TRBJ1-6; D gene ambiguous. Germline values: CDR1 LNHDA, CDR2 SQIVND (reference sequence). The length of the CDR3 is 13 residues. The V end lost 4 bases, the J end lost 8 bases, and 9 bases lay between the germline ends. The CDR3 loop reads CASSKVGDSPLHF. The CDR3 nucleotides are TGTGCCAGTAGTAAAGTCGGGGATTCACCCCTCCACTTT.

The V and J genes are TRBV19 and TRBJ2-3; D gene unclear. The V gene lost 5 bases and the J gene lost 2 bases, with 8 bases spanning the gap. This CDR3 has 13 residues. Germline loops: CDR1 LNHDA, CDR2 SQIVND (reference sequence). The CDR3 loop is CASSPADTDTQYF. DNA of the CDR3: TGTGCCAGTAGTCCGGCGGACACAGATACGCAGTATTTT.